The 11 T cell receptor beta chains in this list originate from one sample, sequenced in a study of Tregs in tolerant kidney transplant recipients. Recipients received nonmyeloablative bone marrow transplants from related graft donors, with transient mixed chimerism. The protocol was immunoSEQ multiplex PCR, while the TCRdb copy is restricted to in-frame clones and leaves out a portion. The sample contains approximately 81,000 clones, 91% of which appear only once. The sample in question was CD4+ T cells from blood (PBMCs), obtained 24 months after the transplant. Receptor source: a human patient who received a combined kidney and bone marrow transplant. Among the T cells, some may be from the graft donor.

This clone was recorded once. The chain has TRBV11-2 and TRBJ2-5; possibly TRBD2 for D (7 bases). Germline V gene data show CDR1 as SGHAT and CDR2 as FQNNGV. Trimming pared 2 bases from V and 1 base from J, leaving 11 bases between. The CDR3 is made up of 15 amino acids. In DNA, the CDR3 is TGTGCCAGCAGCTTAAGGGGGGGACCCCAAGAGACCCAGTACTTC. Its protein is CASSLRGGPQETQYF.

The V gene is TRBV6-6, the J gene TRBJ2-3; D possibly corresponds to TRBD1 (5 bases). Germline CDR1 MNHNY, CDR2 SVGAGI (reference sequence). V was clipped by 6 bases and J by 1 base, with 14 bases between them. This CDR3 has 15 residues. The CDR3 region has the DNA TGTGCCAGCAGCCCGCTGGGGCGCCGCACAGATACGCAGTATTTT. Translation: CASSPLGRRTDTQYF.

This chain links TRBV29-1 with TRBJ2-7; possibly TRBD1 for D (5 bases). The CDR3 length is 12 residues. The germline CDR1 and CDR2 sequences are SQVTM and ANQGSEA. Trimming removed 7 bases from V and 1 base from J, with 11 bases in between. The DNA of the CDR3 is TGCAGCGCGGTCAGGGATTCCTACGAGCAGTACTTC. Protein product: CSAVRDSYEQYF.

The chain is built from TRBV7-2 and TRBJ2-3; 9 nucleotides agree with TRBD2. Germline values: CDR1 SGHTA, CDR2 FQGNSA. The CDR3 spans 16 residues. V dropped 6 bases and J dropped 1; count of bases not matched to a gene: 8. The CDR3 nucleotides read TGTGCCAGCAGTCGTCAGCGGGGGGACGGCACAGATACGCAGTATTTT. Protein product: CASSRQRGDGTDTQYF.

This rearrangement joins TRBV18 to TRBJ2-7, with 11 bases matching TRBD2. V lost 3 bases and J lost 2; bases outside the gene matches: 3. The CDR3 spans 15 residues. Germline values: CDR1 KGHSH, CDR2 LQKENI. The CDR3 spells CASSPTSGVTYEQYF. The CDR3 nucleotides are TGTGCCAGCTCACCGACTAGCGGGGTTACCTACGAGCAGTACTTC.

The chain joins TRBV7-9 to TRBJ2-5; D unclear. Germline CDR1 and CDR2: SEHNR and FQNEAQ (reference sequence). The CDR3 is made up of 13 amino acids. V lost 5 bases, J lost 2 bases, and 9 bases lay in between. CDR3 loop: CASSPAYQETQYF. In DNA, the CDR3 is TGTGCCAGCAGCCCTGCCTATCAAGAGACCCAGTACTTC.

The rearrangement joins TRBV19 to TRBJ2-3; 10 bases map to TRBD1. Germline V gives CDR1 LNHDA, CDR2 SQIVND (reference sequence). The CDR3 has 18 residues. The trim removed 0 bases at V and 1 base at J, leaving 7 bases unmatched. CDR3: CASSIDHSGTGGTDTQYF. The CDR3 DNA follows: TGTGCCAGTAGTATAGATCACTCCGGGACAGGGGGCACAGATACGCAGTATTTT.

CDR3 bases: TGTGCCAGCAGTTTGTCGGCTGTAGACAGGGGAGGCGCAGATACGCAGTATTTT. It codes for CASSLSAVDRGGADTQYF. This rearrangement joins TRBV27 to TRBJ2-3; 8 bases are a match to TRBD1. This CDR3 spans 18 amino acids. J lost 4 bases, V lost 3 bases, and 15 bases had no gene match. Germline CDR1 is MNHEY and CDR2 is SMNVEV (reference sequence).

The CDR3 protein is CASSHQPPLQGRGDNEQFF. The CDR3 nucleotides are TGTGCCAGCAGCCACCAACCCCCCCTCCAGGGGAGGGGCGACAATGAGCAGTTCTTC. The chain combines TRBV4-2 with TRBJ2-1; the D gene is possibly TRBD2 (7 bases). The V end lost 3 bases, the J end lost 5 bases, and 26 bases lay between the germline ends. The V gene's germline CDR1 is LGHNA and CDR2 YNFKEQ. This CDR3 has 19 residues.

This chain uses TRBV5-6 with TRBJ2-1; TRBD2 matches 7 bases. The germline gives CDR1 SGHDT, CDR2 YYEEEE. Trimming took 0 bases from V and 7 from J; bases not matched to a gene: 4. This CDR3 has 14 residues. DNA of the CDR3: TGTGCCAGCAGCTTGGGGACTAGAAGTAATGAGCAGTTCTTC. Amino acids: CASSLGTRSNEQFF.

The V call is TRBV7-8, the J call TRBJ1-5; tentatively, D is TRBD1 (5 bases). The CDR3 sequence is 13 residues long. V lost 0 bases, J lost 7 bases, and 7 bases lay in between. Per the germline V gene, CDR1 is SGHVS and CDR2 is FQNEAQ. In DNA, the CDR3 is TGTGCCAGCAGCTTAGCGCGGGACCAGCCCCAGCATTTT. This encodes CASSLARDQPQHF.